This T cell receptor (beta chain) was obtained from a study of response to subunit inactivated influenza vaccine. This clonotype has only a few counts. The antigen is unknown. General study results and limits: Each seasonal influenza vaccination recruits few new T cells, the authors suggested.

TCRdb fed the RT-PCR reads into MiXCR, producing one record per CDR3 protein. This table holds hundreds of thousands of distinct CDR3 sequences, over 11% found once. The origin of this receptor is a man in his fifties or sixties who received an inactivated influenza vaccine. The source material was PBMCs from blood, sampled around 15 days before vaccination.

The CDR3 coding sequence is TGTGCCAGCAGTGCGAGCACAGGGGGCCCACAAGAGACCCAGTACTTC. Its protein product is CASSASTGGPQETQYF. V and J are TRBV6-1 and TRBJ2-5; 9 bases match TRBD1. The CDR3 loop spans 16 amino acids. Trimming cost V 4 bases and J 2 bases; bases outside gene matches: 8. Germline V gene lookup returns CDR1 MNHNS and CDR2 SASEGT.